The T cell receptor beta chain under discussion was sequenced for a study of T-cell memory formation after mild COVID-19. TCRdb passed the 5' RACE reads through MiXCR, listing each CDR3 protein once. Among a few hundred thousand distinct CDR3 sequences listed, 25% to 30% were seen once. The CDR3 extends over 15 amino acids. V shed 0 bases and J shed 0 bases, with 8 bases lying between them. Germline-derived CDR1 and CDR2 are LGHNA and YNFKEQ. Sequencing input: PBMCs or a T cell subset sorted from them (not recorded which). The TCR was taken from an adult woman who had mild COVID-19 (a few samples of this study predate the infection). Cell type and time point are not known. J is TRBJ2-5 and V is TRBV4-2; D uncertain. The CDR3 region is CASSQDWAYQETQYF. As DNA, the CDR3 is TGTGCCAGCAGCCAAGATTGGGCTTACCAAGAGACCCAGTACTTC.